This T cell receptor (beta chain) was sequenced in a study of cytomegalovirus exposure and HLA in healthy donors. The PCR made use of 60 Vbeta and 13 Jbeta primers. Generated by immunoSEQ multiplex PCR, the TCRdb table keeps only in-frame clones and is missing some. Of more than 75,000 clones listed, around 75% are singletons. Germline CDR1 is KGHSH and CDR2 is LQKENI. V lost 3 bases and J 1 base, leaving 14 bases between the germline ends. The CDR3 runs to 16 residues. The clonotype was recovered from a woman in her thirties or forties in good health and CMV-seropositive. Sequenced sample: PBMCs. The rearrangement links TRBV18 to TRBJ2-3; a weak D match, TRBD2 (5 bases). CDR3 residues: CASSPPRMGGTDTQYF. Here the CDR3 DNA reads TGTGCCAGCTCACCCCCCCGGATGGGAGGCACAGATACGCAGTATTTT.